This T cell receptor beta chain was captured by sequencing in a study of Ad26.COV2.S vaccination and SARS-CoV-2 variants. Overall study: Participants got Ad26.COV2.S intramuscularly, once or twice 56 days apart.

The treatment denotes: some 20 received Ad26.COV2.S at low or high dose, single or two shots; several received placebo; per-sample allocation not given. It was on day 63 after the first vaccine or placebo injection that samples were taken. Generated by immunoSEQ multiplex PCR, the TCRdb table keeps only in-frame clones and is missing some. The table shows 250,000 or so clones, with around 85% occurring only once. Germline V gene lookup returns CDR1 SEHNR and CDR2 FQNEAQ (reference sequence). V lost 5 bases to trimming and J lost 5 bases, with 15 bases between them. This CDR3 contains 14 residues. With respect to this clone: The target antigen is unknown.

Study-wide points: Comparable non-spike TCR breadth was observed in vaccine and placebo recipients. Placebo recipients showed lower spike-specific TCR breadth than vaccinees.

This TCR was sampled from a person aged 18 to 59 who received the Ad26.COV2.S COVID-19 vaccine or a placebo. Sequences were derived from peripheral blood, sampled in a trial of Ad26.COV2.S vaccine versus placebo. The rearrangement links TRBV7-9 to TRBJ2-5, with D tentatively TRBD1 or TRBD2 (5 bases each). This CDR3 is CASSDPRREETQYF. The CDR3 DNA reads as TGTGCCAGCAGCGACCCCCGCAGGGAGGAGACCCAGTACTTC.